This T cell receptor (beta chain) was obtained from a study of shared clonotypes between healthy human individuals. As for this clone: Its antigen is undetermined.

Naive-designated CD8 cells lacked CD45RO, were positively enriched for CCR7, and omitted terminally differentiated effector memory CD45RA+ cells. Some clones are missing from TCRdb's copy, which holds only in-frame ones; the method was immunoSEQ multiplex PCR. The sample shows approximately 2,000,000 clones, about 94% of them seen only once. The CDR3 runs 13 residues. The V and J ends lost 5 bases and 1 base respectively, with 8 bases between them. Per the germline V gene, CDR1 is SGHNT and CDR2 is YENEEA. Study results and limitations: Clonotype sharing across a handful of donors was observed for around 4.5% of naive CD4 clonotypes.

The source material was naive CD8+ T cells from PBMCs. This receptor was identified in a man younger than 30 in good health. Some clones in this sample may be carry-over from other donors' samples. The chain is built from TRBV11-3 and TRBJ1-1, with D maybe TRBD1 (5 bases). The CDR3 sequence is CASSQGPNTEAFF. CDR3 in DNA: TGTGCCAGCAGCCAGGGCCCGAACACTGAAGCTTTCTTT.